This T cell receptor (beta chain) was profiled in a study of T cell responses to AZD1222 COVID-19 vaccine. TCRdb's table, derived via immunoSEQ multiplex PCR, lists solely in-frame clones and lacks some. The data contain 110,000 or so clones, approximately 85% of them singletons. The V gene lost 6 bases and the J gene lost 6 bases, with 6 bases spanning the gap. The CDR3 spans 11 residues. Germline V gene lookup returns CDR1 SGHTA and CDR2 FQGTGA. This TCR was sampled from an adult in good health. J is TRBJ1-5 and V is TRBV7-3; D is unresolved. The source was peripheral blood, collected on day 0 of MenACWY control vaccination. CDR3 nucleotide sequence: TGTGCCAGCAGGGAGAGTCAGCCCCAGCATTTT. Its translation is CASRESQPQHF.